This TCR beta chain was sequenced for a study of lymphopenia after photon versus proton radiotherapy. Study results and limitations: Post-nadir diversity loss with photons came from oligoclonal expansion, particularly CD8+ Temra cells. Proton therapy kept repertoires fairly stable, unlike photons, which gained effector/memory cells. Post-nadir TCR diversity decline inversely tracked overall survival among those who died. Better survival with proton therapy was suggested as possible, not demonstrated.

Trimming removed 1 base from V and 0 bases from J, with 7 bases in between. The germline CDR1 and CDR2 sequences are SGHAT and FQNNGV. This CDR3 comprises 15 residues. Clones were read by immunoSEQ multiplex PCR, and TCRdb kept only the in-frame ones, dropping some. This table holds 150,000 or so clones, 70% to 90% found once. As to this clone: Its specificity is not known.

Material: peripheral blood, obtained from a patient treated with photon-based radiotherapy. This clonotype originated in a middle-aged man with gastric cancer. The chain joins TRBV11-2 to TRBJ1-5; D perhaps matches TRBD1 (6 bases). CDR3 coding DNA: TGTGCCAGCAGCTTAGTAGGGGGTAGCAATCAGCCCCAGCATTTT. It yields the protein CASSLVGGSNQPQHF.